Presented here are 8 T cell receptor beta chains from one specimen sequenced in a study of CD8 T cells in ankylosing spondylitis. Study-wide results and caveats: One TCR beta motif, made up of 7 or 8 highly homologous variants, appeared characteristic of ankylosing spondylitis blood.

TCRdb called the 5' RACE reads again in MiXCR, with one record for every CDR3 protein. The sample carries over 700,000 distinct CDR3 sequences, 15% to 20% recorded once. No cognate antigen is known for these TCRs. The sequenced sample consisted of blood, either unsorted or a sorted T cell fraction (not recorded which). All receptors come from a male donor with ankylosing spondylitis.

This clonotype showed up just a few times. The chain recombines TRBV6-1 with TRBJ1-1; D is perhaps TRBD1 (5 bases). The CDR3 covers 14 residues. V was pared by 6 bases and J by 1 base, with 12 bases between. In germline, CDR1 is MNHNS, CDR2 SASEGT. The CDR3 sequence: CASSDPQGNTEAFF. As DNA, the CDR3 is TGTGCCAGCAGCGACCCCCAGGGGAACACTGAAGCTTTCTTT.

This chain joins TRBV3-1 and TRBJ1-6; unclear D gene. In germline, CDR1 is LGHDT, CDR2 YNNKEL (reference sequence). V lost 3 bases, J lost 0 bases, and 15 bases lay in between. The CDR3 spans 18 residues. The CDR3 DNA sequence: TGTGCCAGCAGCCATCAGCCTTACTCCCTCTCCTATAATTCACCCCTCCACTTT. Protein: CASSHQPYSLSYNSPLHF.

This chain connects TRBV18 to TRBJ2-7; 7 nucleotides align to TRBD1. The length of the CDR3 is 14 residues. V was clipped by 3 bases and J by 6 bases; unmatched bases: 8. CDR1 is KGHSH, CDR2 LQKENI, per germline. The CDR3 is CASSPGTVGREQYF. The CDR3 DNA is TGTGCCAGCTCACCCGGGACAGTGGGACGCGAGCAGTACTTC. The full variable domain, with the rest looked up from reference TRBV18 and TRBJ2-7, is NAGVMQNPRHLVRRRGQEARLRCSPMKGHSHVYWYRQLPEEGLKFMVYLQKENIIDESGMPKERFSAEFPKEGPSILRIQQVVRGDSAAYFCASSPGTVGREQYFGPGTRLTVT.

V and J are TRBV10-3 and TRBJ2-5; D unresolved. This CDR3 is built from 13 residues. Germline V CDR1 and CDR2: ENHRY, SYGVKD. V lost 3 bases and J lost 2, with 7 bases in between. The CDR3 loop is CAISEGQQETQYF. CDR3 bases: TGTGCCATCAGTGAAGGGCAGCAAGAGACCCAGTACTTC.

This clonotype was found many times. The chain has TRBV29-1 and TRBJ2-3, with TRBD1 as a possible D gene (6 bases). This CDR3 has 11 amino acids. In germline, CDR1 is SQVTM, CDR2 ANQGSEA. V was trimmed by 5 bases and J by 4 bases, leaving 7 bases between them. For the CDR3, the DNA is TGCAGCGTTAGGGGGTCAGATACGCAGTATTTT. Translation gives CSVRGSDTQYF.

The chain recombines TRBV7-9 with TRBJ2-4; 9 positions match TRBD2. Germline V CDR1 and CDR2: SEHNR, FQNEAQ (reference sequence). The CDR3 contains 15 residues. Trimming cost V 2 bases and J 5 bases; bases outside gene matches: 4. As DNA, the CDR3 is TGTGCCAGCAGCTTAATGGCGGGAGGGCAAAACATTCAGTACTTC. It specifies CASSLMAGGQNIQYF.

This clonotype appeared a few times. This chain joins TRBV7-8 and TRBJ2-1, with D perhaps matching TRBD1 (5 bases). V lost 1 base and J 8 bases, leaving 12 bases between the germline ends. This CDR3 is 14 amino acids long. Germline V CDR1 and CDR2: SGHVS, FQNEAQ. The CDR3 sequence is CASSLVWTTDEQFF. The CDR3 DNA is TGTGCCAGCAGCTTAGTATGGACAACGGATGAGCAGTTCTTC.

The table lists this clonotype with a few counts. The chain joins TRBV20-1 to TRBJ1-2; D is uncertain. There are 13 residues in the CDR3. Germline CDR1 is DFQATT and CDR2 is SNEGSKA (reference sequence). V dropped 0 bases and J dropped 2 bases, with 7 bases sitting between them. The CDR3 coding sequence is TGCAGTGCTAGAGATTCAGCGAACTATGGCTACACCTTC. Translating it yields CSARDSANYGYTF.